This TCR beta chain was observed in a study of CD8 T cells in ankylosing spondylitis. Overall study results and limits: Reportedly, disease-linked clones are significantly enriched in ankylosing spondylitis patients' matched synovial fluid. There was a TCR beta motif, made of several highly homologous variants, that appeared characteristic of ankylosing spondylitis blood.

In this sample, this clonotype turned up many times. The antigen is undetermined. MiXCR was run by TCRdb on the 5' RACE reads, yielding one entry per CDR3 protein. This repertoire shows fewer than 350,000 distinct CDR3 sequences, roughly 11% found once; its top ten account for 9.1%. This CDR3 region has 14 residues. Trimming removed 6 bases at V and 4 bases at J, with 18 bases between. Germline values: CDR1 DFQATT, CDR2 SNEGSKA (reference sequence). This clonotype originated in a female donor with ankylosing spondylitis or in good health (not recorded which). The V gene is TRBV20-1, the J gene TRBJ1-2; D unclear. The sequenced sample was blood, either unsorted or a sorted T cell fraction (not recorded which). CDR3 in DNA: TGCAGTGCCCCGGCCCTACATGGCAGCTATGGCTACACCTTC. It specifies CSAPALHGSYGYTF.